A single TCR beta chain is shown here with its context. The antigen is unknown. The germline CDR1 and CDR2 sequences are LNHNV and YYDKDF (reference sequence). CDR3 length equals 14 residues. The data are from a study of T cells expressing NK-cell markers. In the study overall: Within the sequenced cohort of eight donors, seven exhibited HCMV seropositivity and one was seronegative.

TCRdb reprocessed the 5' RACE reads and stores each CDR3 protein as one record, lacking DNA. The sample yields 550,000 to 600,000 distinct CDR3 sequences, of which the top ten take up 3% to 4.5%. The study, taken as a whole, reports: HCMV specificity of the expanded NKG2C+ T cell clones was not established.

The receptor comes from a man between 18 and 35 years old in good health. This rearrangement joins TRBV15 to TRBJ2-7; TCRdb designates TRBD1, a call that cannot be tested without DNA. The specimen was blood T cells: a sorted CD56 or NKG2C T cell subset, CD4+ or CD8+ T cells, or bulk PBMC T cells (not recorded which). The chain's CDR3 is CATSTVTGGAEQYF.